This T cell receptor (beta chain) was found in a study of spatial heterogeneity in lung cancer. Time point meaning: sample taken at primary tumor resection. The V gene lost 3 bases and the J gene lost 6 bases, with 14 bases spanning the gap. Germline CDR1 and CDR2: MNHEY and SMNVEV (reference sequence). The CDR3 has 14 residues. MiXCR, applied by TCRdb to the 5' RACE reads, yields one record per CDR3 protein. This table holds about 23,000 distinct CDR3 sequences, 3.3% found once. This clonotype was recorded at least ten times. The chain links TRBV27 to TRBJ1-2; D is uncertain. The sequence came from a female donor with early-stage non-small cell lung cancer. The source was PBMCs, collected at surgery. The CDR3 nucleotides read TGTGCCAGCAGTTTTGGCCCGACCGACAATGGCTACACCTTC. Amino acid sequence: CASSFGPTDNGYTF.